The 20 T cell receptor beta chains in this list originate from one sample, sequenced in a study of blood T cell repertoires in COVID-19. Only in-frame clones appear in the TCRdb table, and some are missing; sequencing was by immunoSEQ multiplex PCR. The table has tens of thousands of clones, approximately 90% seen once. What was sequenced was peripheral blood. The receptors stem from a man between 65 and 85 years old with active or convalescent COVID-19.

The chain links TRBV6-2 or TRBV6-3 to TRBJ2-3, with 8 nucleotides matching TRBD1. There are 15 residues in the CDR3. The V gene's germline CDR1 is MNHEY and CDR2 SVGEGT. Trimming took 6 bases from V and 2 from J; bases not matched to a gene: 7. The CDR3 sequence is CASSYWTGYTDTQYF. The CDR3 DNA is TGTGCCAGCAGCTATTGGACAGGGTACACAGATACGCAGTATTTT.

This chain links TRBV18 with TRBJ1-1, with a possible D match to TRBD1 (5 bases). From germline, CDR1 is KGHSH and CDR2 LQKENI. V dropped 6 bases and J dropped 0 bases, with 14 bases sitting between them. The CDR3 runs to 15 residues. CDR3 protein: CASSLTDIMNTEAFF. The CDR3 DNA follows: TGTGCCAGCTCTCTCACGGACATCATGAACACTGAAGCTTTCTTT.

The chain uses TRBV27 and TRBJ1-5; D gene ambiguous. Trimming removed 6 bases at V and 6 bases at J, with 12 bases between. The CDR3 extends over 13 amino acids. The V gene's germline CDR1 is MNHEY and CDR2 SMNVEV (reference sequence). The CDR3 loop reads CASRSHTSQPQHF. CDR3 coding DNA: TGTGCCAGCAGGAGTCATACCTCTCAGCCCCAGCATTTT.

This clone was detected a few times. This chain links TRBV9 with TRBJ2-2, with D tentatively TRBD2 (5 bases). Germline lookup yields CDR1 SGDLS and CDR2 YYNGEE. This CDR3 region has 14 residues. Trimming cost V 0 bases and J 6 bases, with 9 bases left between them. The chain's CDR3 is CASSVAPSPGELFF. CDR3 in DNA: TGTGCCAGCAGCGTAGCTCCTAGCCCCGGGGAGCTGTTTTTT. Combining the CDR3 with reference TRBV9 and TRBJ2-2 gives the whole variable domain DSGVTQTPKHLITATGQRVTLRCSPRSGDLSVYWYQQSLDQGLQFLIQYYNGEERAKGNILERFSAQQFPDLHSELNLSSLELGDSALYFCASSVAPSPGELFFGEGSRLTVL.

The CDR3 protein is CASRTELTNEQFF. Here the CDR3 DNA reads TGCGCCAGCAGAACGGAGCTGACCAATGAGCAGTTCTTC. The chain recombines TRBV5-1 with TRBJ2-1, with D unresolved. Trimming removed 5 bases from V and 6 bases from J, with 12 bases in between. CDR1 is SGHRS and CDR2 is YFSETQ in the germline V gene. The CDR3 runs 13 residues.

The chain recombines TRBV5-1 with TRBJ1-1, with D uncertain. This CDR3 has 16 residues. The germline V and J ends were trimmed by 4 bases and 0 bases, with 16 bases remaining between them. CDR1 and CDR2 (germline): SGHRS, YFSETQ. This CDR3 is CASSPDLVGMNTEAFF. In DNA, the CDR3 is TGCGCCAGCAGCCCCGACCTTGTGGGCATGAACACTGAAGCTTTCTTT.

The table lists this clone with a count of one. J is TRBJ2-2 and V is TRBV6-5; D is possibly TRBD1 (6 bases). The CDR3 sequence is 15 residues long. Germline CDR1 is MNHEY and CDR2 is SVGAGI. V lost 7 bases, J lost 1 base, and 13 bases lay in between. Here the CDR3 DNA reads TGTGCCAGCATTCTTTACAGGGAGAACACCGGGGAGCTGTTTTTT. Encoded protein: CASILYRENTGELFF.

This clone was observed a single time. CDR3: CASSIGSRQIPNTGELFF. The CDR3 DNA sequence: TGTGCCAGTAGTATAGGGTCTCGACAGATCCCGAACACCGGGGAGCTGTTTTTT. The chain joins TRBV19 to TRBJ2-2; D is possibly TRBD1 (5 bases). From germline, CDR1 is LNHDA and CDR2 SQIVND (reference sequence). The germline V and J ends were trimmed by 1 base and 0 bases, with 15 bases remaining between them. The CDR3 contains 18 residues. Combining the CDR3 with reference TRBV19 and TRBJ2-2 gives the whole variable domain DGGITQSPKYLFRKEGQNVTLSCEQNLNHDAMYWYRQDPGQGLRLIYYSQIVNDFQKGDIAEGYSVSREKKESFPLTVTSAQKNPTAFYLCASSIGSRQIPNTGELFFGEGSRLTVL.

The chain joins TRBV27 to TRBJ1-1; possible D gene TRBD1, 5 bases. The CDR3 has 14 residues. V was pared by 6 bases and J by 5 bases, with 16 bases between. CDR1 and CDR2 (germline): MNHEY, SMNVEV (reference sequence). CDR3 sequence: CASSRGTLLTEAFF. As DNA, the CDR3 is TGTGCCAGCAGCCGAGGGACTTTACTAACTGAAGCTTTCTTT.

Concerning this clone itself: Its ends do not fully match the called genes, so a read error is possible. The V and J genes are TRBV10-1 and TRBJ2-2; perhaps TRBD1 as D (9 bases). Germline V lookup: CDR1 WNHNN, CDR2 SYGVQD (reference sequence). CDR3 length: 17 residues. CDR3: CASSGGQGSGRNRGAVF. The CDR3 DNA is TGCGCCAGCAGTGGGGGACAGGGCAGCGGGAGAAACCGGGGAGCTGTTTTT.

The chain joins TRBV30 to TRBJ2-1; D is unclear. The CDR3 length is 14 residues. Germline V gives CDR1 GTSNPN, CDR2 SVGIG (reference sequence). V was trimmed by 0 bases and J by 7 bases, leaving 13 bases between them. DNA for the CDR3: TGTGCCTGGAGTGTAAGGCCTAGTCGAAATGAGCAGTTCTTC. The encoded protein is CAWSVRPSRNEQFF.

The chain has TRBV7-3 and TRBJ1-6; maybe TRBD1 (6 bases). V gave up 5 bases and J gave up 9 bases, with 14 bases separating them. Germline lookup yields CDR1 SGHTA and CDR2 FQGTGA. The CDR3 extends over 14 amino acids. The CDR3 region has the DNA TGTGCCAGCAGCCAAAGACAGGCTGGTTCACCCCTCCACTTT. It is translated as CASSQRQAGSPLHF.

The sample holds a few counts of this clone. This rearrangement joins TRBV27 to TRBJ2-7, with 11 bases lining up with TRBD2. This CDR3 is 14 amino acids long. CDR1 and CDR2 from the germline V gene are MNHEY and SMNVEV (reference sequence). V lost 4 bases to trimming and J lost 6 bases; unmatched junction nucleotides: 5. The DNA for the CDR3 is TGTGCCAGCAGTTATCTAGCGGGAGGAATCGAGCAGTACTTC. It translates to CASSYLAGGIEQYF.

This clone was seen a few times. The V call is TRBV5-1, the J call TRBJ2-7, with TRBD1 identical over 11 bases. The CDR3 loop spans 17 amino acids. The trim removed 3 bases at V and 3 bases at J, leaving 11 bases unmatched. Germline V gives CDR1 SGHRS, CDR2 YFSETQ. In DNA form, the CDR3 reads TGCGCCAGCAGCTCCACCCTACCCGGGACAGGGGGCTACGAGCAGTACTTC. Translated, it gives CASSSTLPGTGGYEQYF.

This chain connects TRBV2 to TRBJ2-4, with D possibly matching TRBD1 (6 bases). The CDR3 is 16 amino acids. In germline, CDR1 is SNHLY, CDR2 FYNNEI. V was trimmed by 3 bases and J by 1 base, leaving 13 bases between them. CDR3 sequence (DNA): TGTGCCAGCAGTGATATGGGGGCCGCGGCCAAAAACATTCAGTACTTC. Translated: CASSDMGAAAKNIQYF.

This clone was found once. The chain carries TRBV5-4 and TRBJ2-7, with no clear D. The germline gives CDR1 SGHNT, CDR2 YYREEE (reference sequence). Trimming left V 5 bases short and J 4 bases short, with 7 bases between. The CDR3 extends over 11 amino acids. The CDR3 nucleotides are TGTGCCAGCAGTACCAGTTACGAGCAGTACTTC. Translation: CASSTSYEQYF.

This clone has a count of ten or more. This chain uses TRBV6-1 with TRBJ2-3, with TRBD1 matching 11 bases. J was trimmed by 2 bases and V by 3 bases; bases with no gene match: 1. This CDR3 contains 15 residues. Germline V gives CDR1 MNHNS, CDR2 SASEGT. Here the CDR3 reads CASSDGQGATDTQYF. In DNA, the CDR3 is TGTGCCAGCAGTGATGGACAGGGGGCCACAGATACGCAGTATTTT.

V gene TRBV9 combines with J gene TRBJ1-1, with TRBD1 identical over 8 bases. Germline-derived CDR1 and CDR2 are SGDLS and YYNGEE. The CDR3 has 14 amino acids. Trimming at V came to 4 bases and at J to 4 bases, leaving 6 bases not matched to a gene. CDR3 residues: CASSTGQGTTEAFF. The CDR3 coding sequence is TGTGCCAGCAGCACCGGACAGGGCACCACTGAAGCTTTCTTT.

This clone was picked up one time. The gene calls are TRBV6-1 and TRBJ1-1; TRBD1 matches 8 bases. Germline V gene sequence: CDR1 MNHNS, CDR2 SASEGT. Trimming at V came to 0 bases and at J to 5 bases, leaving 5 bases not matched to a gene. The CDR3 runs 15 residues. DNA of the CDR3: TGTGCCAGCAGTGAAGCTTGGCAGGGGGCGACTGAAGCTTTCTTT. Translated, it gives CASSEAWQGATEAFF.

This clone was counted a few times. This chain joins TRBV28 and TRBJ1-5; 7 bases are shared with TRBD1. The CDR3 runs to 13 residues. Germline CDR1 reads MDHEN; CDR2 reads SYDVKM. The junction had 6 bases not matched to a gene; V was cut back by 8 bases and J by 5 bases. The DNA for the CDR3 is TGTGCCAGCCAGAACAGGGGCCATCAGCCCCAGCATTTT. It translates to CASQNRGHQPQHF.